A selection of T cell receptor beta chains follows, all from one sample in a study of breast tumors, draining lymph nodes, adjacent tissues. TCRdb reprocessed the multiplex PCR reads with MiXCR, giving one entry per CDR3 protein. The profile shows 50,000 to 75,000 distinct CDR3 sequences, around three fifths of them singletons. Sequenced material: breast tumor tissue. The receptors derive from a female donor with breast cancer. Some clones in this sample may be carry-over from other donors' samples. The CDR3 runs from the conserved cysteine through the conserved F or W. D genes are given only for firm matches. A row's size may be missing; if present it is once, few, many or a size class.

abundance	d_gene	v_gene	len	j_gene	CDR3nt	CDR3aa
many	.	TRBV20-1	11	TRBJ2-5	TGCAGTGCGGAACATCAAGAGACCCAGTACTTC	CSAEHQETQYF
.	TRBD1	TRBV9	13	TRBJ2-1	TGTGCCAGCAGCTTTGACAGGGGGTGGGAGCAGTCCTTC	CASSFDRGWEQSF
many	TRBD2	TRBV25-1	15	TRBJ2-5	TGTGCCAGCAGTGTAGCGGGAGACGGTCAAGAGACCCAGTACTTC	CASSVAGDGQETQYF
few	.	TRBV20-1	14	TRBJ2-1	TGCAGTCCCCGAACCCTGAGCTCCTACAATGAGCAGTTCTTC	CSPRTLSSYNEQFF
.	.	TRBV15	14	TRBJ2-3	TGTGCCACCAGCAAAAGCGGCAGCACAGATACGCAGTATTTT	CATSKSGSTDTQYF
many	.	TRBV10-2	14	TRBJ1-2	TGCGCCAGCAGTGGGGCTGGGGCTCCGGATGGGCTCACCTTC	CASSGAGAPDGLTF
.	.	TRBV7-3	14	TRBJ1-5	TGTGCCAGCACTTCCGGAAGGGGCCTGGGGCCCCAGCATTTT	CASTSGRGLGPQHF
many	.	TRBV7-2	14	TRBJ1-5	TGTGCCAGCAGCTTATATTGGGAAGGTCAGCCCCAGCATTTT	CASSLYWEGQPQHF
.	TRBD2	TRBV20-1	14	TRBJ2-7	TGCAGTGCTAGAGATGGGCGGGGGGACTACGAGCAGTACTTC	CSARDGRGDYEQYF
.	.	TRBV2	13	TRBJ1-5	TGTGCCAGCAGTGAAGCTCCACAGGCGGTTCGGCATTTT	CASSEAPQAVRHF
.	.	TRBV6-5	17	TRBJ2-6	TGTGCCAGCAGCCCCGAATTGACGGTCTCTGGGGCCAACGTCCTGACTTTC	CASSPELTVSGANVLTF
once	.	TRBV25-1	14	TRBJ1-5	TGTGCCAGCAGTGCTAGGGAATTTAATCAGCCCCAGCATTTT	CASSAREFNQPQHF
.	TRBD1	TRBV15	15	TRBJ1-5	TGTGCCACCCAGCAGGACAGGGGAACCACAGATACGCAGCATTTT	CATQQDRGTTDTQHF
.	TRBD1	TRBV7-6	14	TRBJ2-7	TGTGCCAGCAGCGACAGGGGACATCCCTACGAGCAGTACTTC	CASSDRGHPYEQYF
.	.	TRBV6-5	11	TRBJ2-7	TGTGCCAGCGGGTGGGCGGACGAGCAGTACTTC	CASGWADEQYF
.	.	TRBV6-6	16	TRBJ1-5	TGTGCCAGCAGTCCAGGGCTAGGGGTCGGCAATGAGCCCCAGCATTTT	CASSPGLGVGNEPQHF
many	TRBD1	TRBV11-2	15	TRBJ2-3	TGTGCCAGCAGCTTAGTCGGGGGACAGGCAGATACGCAGTATTTT	CASSLVGGQADTQYF
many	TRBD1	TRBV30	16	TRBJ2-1	TGTGCCTGGAGGACAGGGGGCCTCCCCCATTCCGGTGAGCAGTTCTTC	CAWRTGGLPHSGEQFF
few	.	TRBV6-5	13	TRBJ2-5	TGTGCCAGCAGTCCTGCGGAGTTCGGGGCCCAGTACTTC	CASSPAEFGAQYF
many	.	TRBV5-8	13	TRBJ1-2	TGTGCCAGCAGCTTGGGGACCCCCCGAGGCTACACCTTC	CASSLGTPRGYTF
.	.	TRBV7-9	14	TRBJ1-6	TGTGCCAGCCGTGGGGGTGGCCATAATTCACCCCTCCACTTT	CASRGGGHNSPLHF
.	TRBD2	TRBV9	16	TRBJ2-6	TGTGCCAGCAGCGTAGAAGGACTAGCGGGGTACAACGTCCTGACTTTC	CASSVEGLAGYNVLTF
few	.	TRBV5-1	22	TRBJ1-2	TGCGCCAGCAGCTTGGTCCCTTTTAGAGTGGCTATATTCTTATGTGCTAACTATGGCTACACCTTC	CASSLVPFRVAIFLCANYGYTF
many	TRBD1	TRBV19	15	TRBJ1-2	TGTGCCAGTAGTATACCCGGGACAGGGAACTATGGCTACACCTTC	CASSIPGTGNYGYTF
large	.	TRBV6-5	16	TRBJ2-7	TGTGCCAGCAGTCAAATGGGGCACAGGGCCTTGGGAGAGCAGTACTTC	CASSQMGHRALGEQYF
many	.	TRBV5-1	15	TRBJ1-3	TGCGCCAGCAGCTTGGACGGACGCTCTGGAAACACCATATATTTT	CASSLDGRSGNTIYF
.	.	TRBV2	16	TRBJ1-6	TGTGCCAGCAGTGAATTTAGGACCGTAAGGGGTTCACCCCTCCACTTT	CASSEFRTVRGSPLHF
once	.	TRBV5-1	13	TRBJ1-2	TGCGCCAGCAGCTTAGACAAAACCTATGGCTACACCTTC	CASSLDKTYGYTF
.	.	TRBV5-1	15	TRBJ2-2	TGCGCCAGCAGCTTAGGACCAGGGAACACCGGGGAGCTGTTTTTT	CASSLGPGNTGELFF
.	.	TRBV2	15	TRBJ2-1	TGTGCCAGCAGTGGAGTTTCGAAGGGGGTCAATGAGCAGTTCTTC	CASSGVSKGVNEQFF
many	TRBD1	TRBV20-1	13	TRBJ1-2	TGCAGTGCTGGGAAGACAGGGGTTTATGGCCACACCTTC	CSAGKTGVYGHTF
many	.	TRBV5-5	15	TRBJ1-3	TGTGCCAGCAGCTTTTCCCTCCTACAGGGAAACACCATATATTTT	CASSFSLLQGNTIYF
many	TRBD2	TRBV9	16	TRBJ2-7	TGTGCCAGCAGCCCGAGTCGACTAGCGGTCTCCTACGAGCAGTACTTC	CASSPSRLAVSYEQYF
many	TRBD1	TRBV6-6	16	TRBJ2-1	TGTGCCAGCAGTTACTCGAGGGACAGGGGGAACAATGAGCAGTTCTTC	CASSYSRDRGNNEQFF
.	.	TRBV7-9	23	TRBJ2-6	TGTGCCAGCAGCTCCGAAACCGGGGGCTATGGCTACACCCTCGGTCCGGGGACCAACGTCCTGACTTTC	CASSSETGGYGYTLGPGTNVLTF
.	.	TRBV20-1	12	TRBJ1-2	.	CSARTVAYGSTF
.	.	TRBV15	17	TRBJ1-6	TGTGCCACCAGCAGCTTAGGGGGAAATTCCTATAATTCACCTCTCCACTTT	CATSSLGGNSYNSPLHF
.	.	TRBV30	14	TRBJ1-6	TGTGCCTGGAGTGTAGGGCACGATAATTCACCCCTCCACTTT	CAWSVGHDNSPLHF
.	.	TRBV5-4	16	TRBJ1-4	TGTGCCAGCAGCACCCGGCAGGCCGGGAATCCCGAAAAACTGTTTTTT	CASSTRQAGNPEKLFF